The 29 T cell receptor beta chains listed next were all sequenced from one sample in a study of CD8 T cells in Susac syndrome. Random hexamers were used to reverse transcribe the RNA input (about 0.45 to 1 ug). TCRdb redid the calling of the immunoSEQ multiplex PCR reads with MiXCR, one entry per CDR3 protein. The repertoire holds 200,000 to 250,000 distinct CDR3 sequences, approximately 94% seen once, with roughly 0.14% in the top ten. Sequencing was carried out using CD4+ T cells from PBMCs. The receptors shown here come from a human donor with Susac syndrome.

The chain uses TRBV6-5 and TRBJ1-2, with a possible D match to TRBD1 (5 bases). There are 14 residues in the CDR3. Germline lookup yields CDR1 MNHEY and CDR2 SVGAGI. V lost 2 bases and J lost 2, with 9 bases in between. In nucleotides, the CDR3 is TGTGCCAGCAGTTACGCAGGGCGCAACTATGGCTACACCTTC. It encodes CASSYAGRNYGYTF.

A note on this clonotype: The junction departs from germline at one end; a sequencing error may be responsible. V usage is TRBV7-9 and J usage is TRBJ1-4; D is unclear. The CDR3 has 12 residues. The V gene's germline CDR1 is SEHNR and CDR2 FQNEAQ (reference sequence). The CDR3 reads CASSGRTSGKVF. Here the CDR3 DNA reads TGTGCCAGCAGCGGAAGGACCTCCGGCAAGGTTTTT.

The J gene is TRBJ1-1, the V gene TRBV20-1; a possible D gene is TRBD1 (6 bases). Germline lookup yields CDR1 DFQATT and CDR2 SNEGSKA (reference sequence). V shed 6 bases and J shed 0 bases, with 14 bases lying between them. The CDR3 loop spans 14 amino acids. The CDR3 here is CSARRDIMNTEAFF. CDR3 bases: TGCAGTGCCAGACGGGACATCATGAACACTGAAGCTTTCTTT.

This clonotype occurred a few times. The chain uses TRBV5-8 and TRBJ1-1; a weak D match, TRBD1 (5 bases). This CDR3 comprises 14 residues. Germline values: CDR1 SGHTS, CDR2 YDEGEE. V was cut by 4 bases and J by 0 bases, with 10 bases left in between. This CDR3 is CASSPGRVNTEAFF. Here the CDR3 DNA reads TGTGCCAGCAGCCCGGGACGGGTGAACACTGAAGCTTTCTTT.

This chain's CDR3 is CASSWLGGAGYTF. Written as DNA, the CDR3 is TGTGCCAGCAGTTGGCTGGGGGGTGCAGGCTACACCTTC. The chain links TRBV28 to TRBJ1-2; weak D call: TRBD1 (5 bases). CDR1 and CDR2 from the germline V gene are MDHEN and SYDVKM. V was clipped by 4 bases and J by 8 bases, with 14 bases between them. The CDR3 consists of 13 residues.

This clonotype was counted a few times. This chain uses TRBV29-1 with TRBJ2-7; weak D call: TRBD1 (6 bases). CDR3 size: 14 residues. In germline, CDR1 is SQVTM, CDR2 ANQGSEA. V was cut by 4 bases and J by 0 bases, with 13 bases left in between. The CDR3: CSVVQGLSSYEQYF. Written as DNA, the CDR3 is TGCAGCGTTGTGCAGGGGCTGAGCTCCTACGAGCAGTACTTC.

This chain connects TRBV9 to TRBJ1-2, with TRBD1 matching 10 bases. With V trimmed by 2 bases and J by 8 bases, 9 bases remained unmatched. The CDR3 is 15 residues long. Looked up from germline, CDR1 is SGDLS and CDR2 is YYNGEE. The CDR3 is CASSVTGTGAGGYTF. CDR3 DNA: TGTGCCAGCAGCGTTACCGGGACAGGGGCGGGCGGCTACACCTTC.

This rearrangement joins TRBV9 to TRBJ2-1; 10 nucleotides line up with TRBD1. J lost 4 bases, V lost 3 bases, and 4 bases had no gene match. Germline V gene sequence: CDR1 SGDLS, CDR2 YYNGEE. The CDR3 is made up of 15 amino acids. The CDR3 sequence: CASSEGDRGYNEQFF. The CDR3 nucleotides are TGTGCCAGCAGCGAGGGGGACAGGGGATACAATGAGCAGTTCTTC.

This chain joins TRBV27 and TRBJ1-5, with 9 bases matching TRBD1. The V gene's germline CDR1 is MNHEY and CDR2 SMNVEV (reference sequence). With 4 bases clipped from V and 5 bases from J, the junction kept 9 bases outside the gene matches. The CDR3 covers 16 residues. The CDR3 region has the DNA TGTGCCAGCAGTTCGGGTACAGGGGGCGAGGATCAGCCCCAGCATTTT. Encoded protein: CASSSGTGGEDQPQHF.

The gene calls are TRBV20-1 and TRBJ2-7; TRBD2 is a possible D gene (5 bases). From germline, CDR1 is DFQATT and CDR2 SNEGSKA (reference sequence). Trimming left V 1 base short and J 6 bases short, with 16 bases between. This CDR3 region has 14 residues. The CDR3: CSARVTKRMGEQYF. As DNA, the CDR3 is TGCAGTGCTAGAGTCACTAAGCGGATGGGCGAGCAGTACTTC.

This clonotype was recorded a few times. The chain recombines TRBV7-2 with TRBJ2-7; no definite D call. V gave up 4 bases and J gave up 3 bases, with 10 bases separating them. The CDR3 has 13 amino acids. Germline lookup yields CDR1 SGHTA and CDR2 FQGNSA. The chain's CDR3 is CASSSGPVYEQYF. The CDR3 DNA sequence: TGTGCCAGCAGCTCCGGACCCGTCTACGAGCAGTACTTC. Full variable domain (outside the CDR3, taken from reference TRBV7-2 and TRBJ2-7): GAGVSQSPSNKVTEKGKDVELRCDPISGHTALYWYRQSLGQGLEFLIYFQGNSAPDKSGLPSDRFSAERTGGSVSTLTIQRTQQEDSAVYLCASSSGPVYEQYFGPGTRLTVT.

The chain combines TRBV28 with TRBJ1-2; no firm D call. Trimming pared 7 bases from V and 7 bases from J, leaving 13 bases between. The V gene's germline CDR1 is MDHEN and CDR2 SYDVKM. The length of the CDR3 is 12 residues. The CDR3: CASKEAGGGYTF. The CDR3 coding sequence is TGTGCCAGCAAGGAGGCAGGTGGTGGCTACACCTTC.

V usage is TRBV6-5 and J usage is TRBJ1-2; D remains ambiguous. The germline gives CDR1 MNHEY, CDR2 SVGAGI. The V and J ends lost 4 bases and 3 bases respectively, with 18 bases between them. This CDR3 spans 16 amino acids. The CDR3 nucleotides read TGTGCCAGCAGTTCCGCCCTGGGGTTAACCCACTATGGCTACACCTTC. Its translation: CASSSALGLTHYGYTF.

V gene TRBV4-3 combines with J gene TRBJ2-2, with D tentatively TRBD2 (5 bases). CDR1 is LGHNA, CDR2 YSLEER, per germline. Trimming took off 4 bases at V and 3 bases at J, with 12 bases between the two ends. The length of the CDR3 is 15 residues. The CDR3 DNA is TGCGCCAGCAGCCCTTACCGGACTGACACCGGGGAGCTGTTTTTT. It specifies CASSPYRTDTGELFF.

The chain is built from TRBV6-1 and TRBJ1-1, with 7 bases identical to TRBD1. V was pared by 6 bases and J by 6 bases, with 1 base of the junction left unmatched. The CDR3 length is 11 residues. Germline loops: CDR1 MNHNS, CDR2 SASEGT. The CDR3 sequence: CASSGTAEAFF. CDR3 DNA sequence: TGTGCCAGCAGCGGGACAGCTGAAGCTTTCTTT.

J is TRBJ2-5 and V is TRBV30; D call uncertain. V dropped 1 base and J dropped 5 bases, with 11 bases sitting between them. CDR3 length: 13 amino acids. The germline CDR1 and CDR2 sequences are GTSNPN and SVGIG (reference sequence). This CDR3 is CAWSGLNKETQYF. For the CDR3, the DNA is TGTGCCTGGAGTGGACTTAACAAGGAGACCCAGTACTTC.

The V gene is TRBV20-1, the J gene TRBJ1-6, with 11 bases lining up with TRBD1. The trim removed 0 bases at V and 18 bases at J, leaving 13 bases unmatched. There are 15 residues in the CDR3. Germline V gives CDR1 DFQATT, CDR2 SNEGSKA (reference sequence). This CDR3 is CSARDAGQGVVKCHF. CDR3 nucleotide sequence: TGCAGTGCTAGAGACGCGGGACAGGGGGTGGTTAAGTGCCACTTT.

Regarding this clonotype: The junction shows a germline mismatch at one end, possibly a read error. The CDR3 coding sequence is TGCGGAGGAACGGGGAACACTGAAGCTTTCTTT. Encoded protein: CGGTGNTEAFF. V is TRBV30 and J is TRBJ1-1; D gene ambiguous. CDR1 and CDR2 (germline): GTSNPN, SVGIG (reference sequence). This CDR3 has 11 residues.

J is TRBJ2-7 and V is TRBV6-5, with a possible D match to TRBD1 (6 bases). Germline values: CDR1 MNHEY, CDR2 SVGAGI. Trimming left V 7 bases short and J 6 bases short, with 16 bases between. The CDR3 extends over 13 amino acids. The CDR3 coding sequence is TGTGCCAGCAACAACAGGGATTATGGCGAGCAGTACTTC. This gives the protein CASNNRDYGEQYF.

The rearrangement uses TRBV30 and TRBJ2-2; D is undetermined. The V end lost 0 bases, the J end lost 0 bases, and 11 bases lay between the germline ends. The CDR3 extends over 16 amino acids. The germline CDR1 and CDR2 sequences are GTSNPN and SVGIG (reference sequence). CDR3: CAWSVEAPANTGELFF. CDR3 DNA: TGTGCCTGGAGTGTTGAGGCTCCAGCGAACACCGGGGAGCTGTTTTTT.

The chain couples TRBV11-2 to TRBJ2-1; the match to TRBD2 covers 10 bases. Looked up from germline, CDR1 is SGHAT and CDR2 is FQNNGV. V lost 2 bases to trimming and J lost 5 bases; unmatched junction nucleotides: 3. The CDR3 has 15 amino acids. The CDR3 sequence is CASSLLAGADNEQFF. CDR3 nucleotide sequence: TGTGCCAGCAGCTTACTAGCGGGGGCGGACAATGAGCAGTTCTTC.

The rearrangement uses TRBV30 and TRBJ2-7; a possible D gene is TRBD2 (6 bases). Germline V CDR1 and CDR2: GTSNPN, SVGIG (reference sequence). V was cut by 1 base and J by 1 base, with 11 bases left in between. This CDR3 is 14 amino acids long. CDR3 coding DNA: TGTGCCTGGAGTGGTCCTGGGGGGTCCTACGAGCAGTACTTC. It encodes CAWSGPGGSYEQYF.

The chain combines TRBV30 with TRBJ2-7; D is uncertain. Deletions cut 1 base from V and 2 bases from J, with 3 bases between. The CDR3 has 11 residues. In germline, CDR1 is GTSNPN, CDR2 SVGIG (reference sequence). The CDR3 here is CAWSGTYEQYF. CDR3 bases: TGTGCCTGGAGTGGGACCTACGAGCAGTACTTC.

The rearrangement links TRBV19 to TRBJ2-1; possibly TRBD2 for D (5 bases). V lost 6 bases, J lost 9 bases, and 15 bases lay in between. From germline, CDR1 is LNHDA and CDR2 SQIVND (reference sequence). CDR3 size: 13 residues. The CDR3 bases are TGTGCCAGTAGGGCCCTCGGGATCGCTGAGCAGTTCTTC. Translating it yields CASRALGIAEQFF.

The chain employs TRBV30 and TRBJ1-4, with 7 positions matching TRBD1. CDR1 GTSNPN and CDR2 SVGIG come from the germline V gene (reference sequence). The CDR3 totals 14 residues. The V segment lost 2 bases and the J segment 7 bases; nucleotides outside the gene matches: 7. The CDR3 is CAWSISGQSEKLFF. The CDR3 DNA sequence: TGTGCCTGGAGTATATCGGGACAGAGTGAAAAACTGTTTTTT.

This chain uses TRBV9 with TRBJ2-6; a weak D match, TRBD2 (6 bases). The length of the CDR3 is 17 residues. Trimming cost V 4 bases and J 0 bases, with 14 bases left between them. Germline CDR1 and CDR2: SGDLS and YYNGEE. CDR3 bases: TGTGCCAGCAGCTGGGGGAGGTTGGGCTCTGGGGCCAACGTCCTGACTTTC. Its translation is CASSWGRLGSGANVLTF.

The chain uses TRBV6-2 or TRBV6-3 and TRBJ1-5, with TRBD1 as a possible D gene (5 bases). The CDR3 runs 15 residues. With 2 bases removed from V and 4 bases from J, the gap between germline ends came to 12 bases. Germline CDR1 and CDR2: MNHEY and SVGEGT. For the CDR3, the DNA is TGTGCCAGCAGTTACGCGTGGGGCGCAAATCAGCCCCAGCATTTT. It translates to CASSYAWGANQPQHF.

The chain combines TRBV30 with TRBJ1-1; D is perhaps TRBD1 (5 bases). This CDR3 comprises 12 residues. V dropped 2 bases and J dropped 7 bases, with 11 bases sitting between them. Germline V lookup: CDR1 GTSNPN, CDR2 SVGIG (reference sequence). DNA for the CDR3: TGTGCCTGGAGTTCCCGACAGCTTGAAGCTTTCTTT. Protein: CAWSSRQLEAFF.

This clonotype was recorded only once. Written as DNA, the CDR3 is TGTGCCAGCAGCCAAGATCAGGGTCAGCCCCAGCATTTT. It specifies CASSQDQGQPQHF. V usage is TRBV3-1 and J usage is TRBJ1-5; D is possibly TRBD1 (5 bases). Germline V CDR1 and CDR2: LGHDT, YNNKEL (reference sequence). Between the trimmed V and J ends, which lost 0 bases and 6 bases, there was a span of 6 bases. The CDR3 has 13 residues.